The 28 T cell receptor beta chains in this list originate from one sample, sequenced in a study of T-cell reconstitution after alpha-beta-depleted transplantation in children (dated by TCRdb to 2016 to 2018). The treatment or condition label on this specimen signifies: allogeneic hematopoietic cell transplantation with graft depleted of TCRalphabeta T cells and CD19 B cells. Libraries were prepared through PCR. The sequencer listed for this sample is Illumina HiSeq 2500. To normalize quantification of the TCRbeta repertoire, the TCR libraries were built with molecular barcoding that relied on unique molecular identifiers. The public reads were run again by TCRdb, first through fastp at Q25 and then through MiXCR, and only productive beta chains were kept. Each entry merges the rows of one CDR3 protein and shows their most common DNA and genes. In this sample the table shows approximately 220,000 distinct CDR3 sequences, more than 15% of which occur a single time. Of the sample, around two fifths is held by the ten largest clones.

The material was PBMCs, mostly from graft donor cells, obtained 360 days after TCRalphabeta/CD19-depleted stem cell transplant. Receptor source: a male patient aged 2-15 years who had a stem cell transplant for acute lymphoblastic leukemia, so the T cells may come from the graft donor.

This clonotype has more than one count but fewer than ten. The V gene is TRBV7-8, the J gene TRBJ2-5; D not certain. The CDR3 has 13 amino acids. The germline V gene encodes CDR1 SGHVS and CDR2 FQNEAQ. V was trimmed by 4 bases and J by 2 bases, leaving 8 bases between them. CDR3 in amino acids: CASSSPVQETQYF. The CDR3 DNA is TGTGCCAGCAGCTCCCCCGTACAAGAGACCCAGTACTTC.

V is TRBV5-1 and J is TRBJ2-3, with D possibly being TRBD1 (6 bases). Germline V gene data show CDR1 as SGHRS and CDR2 as YFSETQ. The V end lost 4 bases, the J end lost 0 bases, and 12 bases lay between the germline ends. The CDR3 is 15 residues long. For the CDR3, the DNA is TGCGCCAGCAGCCCAAGGACAGTTAGCACAGATACGCAGTATTTT. This codes for CASSPRTVSTDTQYF.

This clonotype was observed once. The chain links TRBV7-9 to TRBJ2-7; D is ambiguous. The CDR3 sequence is 17 residues long. Between the trimmed V and J ends, which lost 5 bases and 3 bases, there was a span of 23 bases. Germline assignment: CDR1 SEHNR and CDR2 FQNEAQ (reference sequence). CDR3 sequence: CASSPPPEERPNYEQYF. CDR3 DNA: TGTGCCAGCAGCCCCCCGCCCGAAGAGCGACCGAACTACGAGCAGTACTTC.

This clonotype was observed a few times. The rearrangement links TRBV27 to TRBJ1-5; D remains unclear. V lost 2 bases, J lost 5 bases, and 7 bases lay in between. Germline assignment: CDR1 MNHEY and CDR2 SMNVEV (reference sequence). This CDR3 spans 13 amino acids. CDR3 protein: CASSLKSDQPQHF. The CDR3 nucleotides are TGTGCCAGCAGTTTAAAGTCGGATCAGCCCCAGCATTTT.

This clonotype was detected only a few times. The CDR3 sequence: CSVAEGSTSTDTQYF. The CDR3 bases are TGCAGCGTTGCGGAGGGTTCTACTAGCACAGATACGCAGTATTTT. The genes are TRBV29-1 and TRBJ2-3; D perhaps matches TRBD2 (6 bases). V lost 4 bases and J 0 bases, leaving 14 bases between the germline ends. CDR1 is SQVTM, CDR2 ANQGSEA, per germline. The CDR3 extends over 15 amino acids.

This clonotype was found many times. This chain joins TRBV4-2 and TRBJ1-1; D perhaps matches TRBD1 (6 bases). The CDR3 consists of 13 residues. CDR1 and CDR2 (germline): LGHNA, YNFKEQ. The V gene lost 7 bases and the J gene lost 5 bases, with 14 bases spanning the gap. CDR3 residues: CASTLKGGTEAFF. In nucleotides, the CDR3 is TGTGCCAGCACCCTGAAGGGGGGGACTGAAGCTTTCTTT.

J is TRBJ2-1 and V is TRBV7-2; 7 bases agree with TRBD2. The CDR3 is made up of 15 amino acids. Germline CDR1 reads SGHTA; CDR2 reads FQGNSA. With 0 bases clipped from V and 8 bases from J, the junction kept 7 bases outside the gene matches. CDR3: CASSLAGRWFDEQFF. As DNA, the CDR3 is TGTGCCAGCAGCTTAGCCGGGAGGTGGTTCGATGAGCAGTTCTTC.

The chain joins TRBV11-2 to TRBJ1-2; tentative D call: TRBD1 (5 bases). Trimming left V 5 bases short and J 4 bases short, with 20 bases between. In germline, CDR1 is SGHAT, CDR2 FQNNGV. CDR3 length: 16 residues. CDR3 amino acids: CASSPAFKQDLYGYTF. CDR3 bases: TGTGCCAGCAGCCCGGCCTTCAAACAGGATCTCTATGGCTACACCTTC.

The V call is TRBV29-1, the J call TRBJ1-1; tentatively, D is TRBD1 (6 bases). The CDR3 has 14 amino acids. V lost 0 bases and J lost 4, with 12 bases in between. Germline V gene sequence: CDR1 SQVTM, CDR2 ANQGSEA. The CDR3 loop is CSVEDVGARTEAFF. CDR3 DNA: TGCAGCGTTGAAGATGTGGGGGCGCGCACTGAAGCTTTCTTT.

This clonotype showed up just a few times. J is TRBJ1-2 and V is TRBV7-2, with D uncertain. The germline CDR1 and CDR2 sequences are SGHTA and FQGNSA. The germline V and J ends were trimmed by 2 bases and 4 bases, with 8 bases remaining between them. CDR3 size: 13 residues. The CDR3 region has the DNA TGTGCCAGCAGCTTATGGGGTGGCTATGGCTACACCTTC. It specifies CASSLWGGYGYTF. Looking up the rest from reference TRBV7-2 and TRBJ1-2 gives the full variable domain: GAGVSQSPSNKVTEKGKDVELRCDPISGHTALYWYRQSLGQGLEFLIYFQGNSAPDKSGLPSDRFSAERTGGSVSTLTIQRTQQEDSAVYLCASSLWGGYGYTFGSGTRLTVV.

Ten or more counts support this clonotype. This chain links TRBV12-3 or TRBV12-4 with TRBJ1-1; 8 nucleotides line up with TRBD1. The junction had 2 bases not matched to a gene; V was cut back by 4 bases and J by 4 bases. The CDR3 totals 13 residues. DNA of the CDR3: TGTGCCAGCAGTTCACAGGGGGGCACTGAAGCTTTCTTT. Translating gives CASSSQGGTEAFF.

This clonotype turned up a few times. The chain couples TRBV12-3 or TRBV12-4 to TRBJ2-1; the match to TRBD1 covers 8 bases. V lost 7 bases and J lost 7; bases outside the gene matches: 12. This CDR3 contains 15 residues. The CDR3 DNA is TGTGCCAGCACCTCTCCCAGGGGGCCTAAGAATGAGCAGTTCTTC. The encoded protein is CASTSPRGPKNEQFF.

This clonotype was detected ten times or more. This chain connects TRBV5-1 to TRBJ2-3; no clear D gene. V shed 0 bases and J shed 4 bases, with 6 bases lying between them. The germline CDR1 and CDR2 sequences are SGHRS and YFSETQ. The CDR3 covers 13 residues. As DNA, the CDR3 is TGCGCCAGCAGCTTGGGTCCCCCAGATACGCAGTATTTT. Its protein product is CASSLGPPDTQYF.

The chain combines TRBV5-1 with TRBJ1-6, with D hard to call. V was cut by 0 bases and J by 8 bases, with 9 bases left in between. Germline CDR1 is SGHRS and CDR2 is YFSETQ. The CDR3 is made up of 14 amino acids. The CDR3 loop reads CASSLEVEDSPLHF. In DNA, the CDR3 is TGCGCCAGCAGCTTGGAGGTGGAGGATTCACCCCTCCACTTT. The full variable domain, in which reference TRBV5-1 and TRBJ1-6 provide the parts outside the CDR3, is KAGVTQTPRYLIKTRGQQVTLSCSPISGHRSVSWYQQTPGQGLQFLFEYFSETQRNKGNFPGRFSGRQFSNSRSEMNVSTLELGDSALYLCASSLEVEDSPLHFGNGTRLTVT.

This clonotype was seen only a few times. The V call is TRBV12-3 or TRBV12-4, the J call TRBJ1-5; TRBD1 might be the D (5 bases). The CDR3 has 13 residues. The V end lost 3 bases, the J end lost 11 bases, and 14 bases lay between the germline ends. The CDR3 spells CASSFAGVGAQHF. The CDR3 region has the DNA TGTGCCAGCAGTTTTGCCGGGGTGGGGGCCCAGCATTTT.

The V call is TRBV6-1, the J call TRBJ1-5; tentatively, D is TRBD1 (6 bases). This CDR3 has 14 amino acids. Germline loops: CDR1 MNHNS, CDR2 SASEGT. V lost 6 bases, J lost 6 bases, and 15 bases lay in between. The CDR3 region has the DNA TGTGCCAGCAGCGATGAACAGGGAATTCAGCCCCAGCATTTT. Translating it yields CASSDEQGIQPQHF.

This clonotype was seen only a few times. The chain recombines TRBV5-6 with TRBJ2-3; 9 bases match TRBD1. Germline assignment: CDR1 SGHDT and CDR2 YYEEEE. Losses at the gene ends were 2 bases for V and 4 bases for J; bases not matched to a gene: 5. The CDR3 has 15 residues. CDR3 loop: CASSLRTGVPDTQYF. DNA for the CDR3: TGTGCCAGCAGCTTAAGGACAGGGGTCCCAGATACGCAGTATTTT.

The chain links TRBV2 to TRBJ2-1; D possibly corresponds to TRBD2 (6 bases). Deletions cut 7 bases from V and 5 bases from J, with 18 bases between. This CDR3 spans 15 amino acids. Germline values: CDR1 SNHLY, CDR2 FYNNEI. The CDR3 protein is CASIPRDLLNNEQFF. CDR3 coding DNA: TGTGCCAGCATCCCGCGGGACTTGCTCAACAATGAGCAGTTCTTC.

The CDR3 region is CASSPSRDRAPDTQYF. The CDR3 bases are TGCGCCAGCAGCCCCTCCCGGGACAGGGCCCCAGATACGCAGTATTTT. This rearrangement joins TRBV5-1 to TRBJ2-3, with 9 bases aligning to TRBD1. CDR1 and CDR2 (germline): SGHRS, YFSETQ. J gave up 4 bases and V 4 bases, and 10 bases lay outside the gene matches. The CDR3 runs 16 residues.

At least ten counts were recorded for this clonotype. This chain links TRBV5-1 with TRBJ1-2; 9 nucleotides agree with TRBD1. The V gene end was trimmed by 0 bases and the J gene end by 4 bases; junction bases not matched to a gene: 10. The length of the CDR3 is 17 residues. Germline V gives CDR1 SGHRS, CDR2 YFSETQ. The CDR3: CASSLATGGRFSYGYTF. CDR3 coding DNA: TGCGCCAGCAGCTTGGCTACAGGGGGCCGCTTCTCCTATGGCTACACCTTC.

This clonotype has more than one count but fewer than ten. V gene TRBV7-8 combines with J gene TRBJ1-1; maybe TRBD1 (5 bases). Trimming took 5 bases from V and 1 from J, leaving 20 bases between them. The CDR3 spans 17 residues. Per the germline V gene, CDR1 is SGHVS and CDR2 is FQNEAQ. CDR3 amino acids: CASSVGGAGRGNTEAFF. CDR3 nucleotide sequence: TGTGCCAGCAGCGTCGGCGGGGCAGGGCGGGGGAACACTGAAGCTTTCTTT. Drawing the rest from reference TRBV7-8 and TRBJ1-1, the complete variable domain is GAGVSQSPRYKVAKRGQDVALRCDPISGHVSLFWYQQALGQGPEFLTYFQNEAQLDKSGLPSDRFFAERPEGSVSTLKIQRTQQEDSAVYLCASSVGGAGRGNTEAFFGQGTRLTVV.

This chain links TRBV5-4 with TRBJ2-2; D uncertain. With 0 bases removed from V and 9 bases from J, the gap between germline ends came to 9 bases. This CDR3 has 13 amino acids. In germline, CDR1 is SGHNT, CDR2 YYREEE (reference sequence). This chain's CDR3 is CASSLGHSRELFF. In DNA form, the CDR3 reads TGTGCCAGCAGCTTGGGTCACAGTCGGGAGCTGTTTTTT. Supplemented by reference TRBV5-4 and TRBJ2-2, the full variable domain reads ETGVTQSPTHLIKTRGQQVTLRCSSQSGHNTVSWYQQALGQGPQFIFQYYREEENGRGNFPPRFSGLQFPNYSSELNVNALELDDSALYLCASSLGHSRELFFGEGSRLTVL.

This clonotype occurred many times. The V call is TRBV7-2, the J call TRBJ2-3; D possibly uses TRBD1 or TRBD2 (6 bases each). The V and J ends lost 1 base and 3 bases respectively, with 17 bases between them. The CDR3 totals 17 residues. Germline lookup yields CDR1 SGHTA and CDR2 FQGNSA. CDR3 sequence: CASSLGGWGARTDTQYF. In DNA form, the CDR3 reads TGTGCCAGCAGCTTAGGGGGGTGGGGGGCCAGAACAGATACGCAGTATTTT.

This chain uses TRBV6-5 with TRBJ2-1; 10 bases are a match to TRBD2. CDR3 length equals 15 residues. Losses at the gene ends were 4 bases for V and 3 bases for J; bases not matched to a gene: 3. Germline CDR1 and CDR2: MNHEY and SVGAGI. CDR3 DNA: TGTGCCAGCAGTTCTAGCGGGGGAGACTACAATGAGCAGTTCTTC. Translation gives CASSSSGGDYNEQFF.

The chain employs TRBV7-2 and TRBJ2-5; TRBD2 aligns across 12 bases. CDR1 and CDR2 from the germline V gene are SGHTA and FQGNSA. The V and J ends lost 5 bases and 5 bases, in that order; junction bases with no gene match: 9. This CDR3 has 16 residues. In nucleotides, the CDR3 is TGTGCCAGCAGCCCAGGGAGGACTAGCGGGGTGGAGACCCAGTACTTC. Its translation is CASSPGRTSGVETQYF. The full variable domain, in which reference TRBV7-2 and TRBJ2-5 provide the parts outside the CDR3, is GAGVSQSPSNKVTEKGKDVELRCDPISGHTALYWYRQSLGQGLEFLIYFQGNSAPDKSGLPSDRFSAERTGGSVSTLTIQRTQQEDSAVYLCASSPGRTSGVETQYFGPGTRLLVL.

J is TRBJ2-1 and V is TRBV7-2, with D possibly being TRBD2 (6 bases). Trimming shortened V by 0 bases and J by 5 bases, and 8 bases separated the two germline ends. There are 14 residues in the CDR3. CDR1 and CDR2 from the germline V gene are SGHTA and FQGNSA. CDR3 region: CASSLARLDNEQFF. As DNA, the CDR3 is TGTGCCAGCAGCTTAGCCCGACTAGACAATGAGCAGTTCTTC.

The chain uses TRBV11-2 and TRBJ2-6, with D possibly TRBD2 on 5 matching bases. Germline V gene sequence: CDR1 SGHAT, CDR2 FQNNGV. V gave up 5 bases and J gave up 0 bases, with 8 bases separating them. CDR3 length equals 15 residues. CDR3 amino acids: CASSIRDSGANVLTF. As DNA, the CDR3 is TGTGCCAGCAGCATACGGGACTCTGGGGCCAACGTCCTGACTTTC. Full variable domain (missing parts from reference TRBV11-2 and TRBJ2-6): EAGVAQSPRYKIIEKRQSVAFWCNPISGHATLYWYQQILGQGPKLLIQFQNNGVVDDSQLPKDRFSAERLKGVDSTLKIQPAKLEDSAVYLCASSIRDSGANVLTFGAGSRLTVL.

This clonotype occurred many times. The V call is TRBV5-1, the J call TRBJ2-3; perhaps TRBD2 as D (6 bases). This CDR3 is 14 amino acids long. Trimming took off 4 bases at V and 5 bases at J, with 14 bases between the two ends. Per germline, CDR1 SGHRS and CDR2 YFSETQ. The CDR3, as DNA: TGCGCCAGCAGCCAGGGACTGGGGGTAGATACGCAGTATTTT. Encoded protein: CASSQGLGVDTQYF.